This T cell receptor beta chain was identified during a study of cytomegalovirus exposure and HLA in healthy donors (dated by TCRdb to about 2017). Study-level background: According to a later analysis, the roughly 120 validation repertoires were produced on the same platform as the roughly 600 repertoires of the first cohort. Besides the first cohort of around 670 subjects, a separate validation cohort made up of 120 different subjects was used. To predict cytomegalovirus infection status, the study combined high-throughput TCR immunosequencing, statistical association of individual TCRs with disease status, and machine learning. The aim of the study was to test whether cataloging public T cell receptors could identify signatures of past pathogen exposure.

The method behind the library was the immunoSEQ multiplex PCR assay. Processing in the source paper ran as follows. A statistical classification framework was built for diagnosing cytomegalovirus status from the catalog of TCR beta chain sequences. Held by TCRdb, this immuneACCESS table contains in-frame sequences only and omits some clones. Under half of the omission traces to an unresolved V gene where checked; the cause of the rest is unknown. V, J and clone size were drawn from that table, and D and trimming were deduced from the DNA. For this sample there are tens of thousands of clones; roughly 90% appear just once. The top ten hold roughly 3% of the sample. As regards this clone: It has no known antigen specificity. No per-base quality is available; no much larger clone lies one base away.

Here is what the overall study found, with its caveats: Of the cluster scores, roughly 93% were above 0 in a later analysis, which found that TCRs clustered in the first cohort also tended to co-occur in the 120 validation repertoires. The study gave a list of around 170 TCR beta chains associated with cytomegalovirus. In vitro tests confirmed that a few of the cytomegalovirus-associated TCR beta chains recognize cytomegalovirus antigens. All 120 or so repertoires were used to score co-occurrence in the validation cohort in a later analysis, because that analysis had no HLA typing for the cohort. Most TCR sequences were observed very rarely across donors, whereas some public TCRs were present in many individuals. The classifier was reported to diagnose cytomegalovirus status with high specificity and sensitivity in both the original and validation cohorts. The authors suggested that the approach could potentially be generalized to other disease states and immunological phenotypes.

The CDR3 spans 15 residues, from the cysteine through the phenylalanine. The sequence is cut down to CDR3 DNA, 45 bases in frame from base 1. The germline V gene yields SNHLY for CDR1 and FYNNEI for CDR2. Between the V and J ends, shortened by 3 bases and 8 bases respectively, the junction contains 19 bases. Donors formed part of the validation cohort, which comprised 120 subjects and was distinct from the first cohort of under 850 subjects. The chain couples TRBV2 to TRBJ2-5; the D gene identity is not certain. The sequence was collected from a man aged 18 to 30 in good health and CMV-seronegative. Material for sequencing was PBMCs. The DNA sequence reads TGTGCCAGCAGTGAGGCCTCTTTATCCTTTGCCACCCAGTACTTC. Its protein product is CASSEASLSFATQYF.